This is a list of T cell receptor beta chains from one sample in a study of T cell responses to AZD1222 COVID-19 vaccine. Clones were read by immunoSEQ multiplex PCR, and TCRdb kept only the in-frame ones, dropping some. The sample lists over 130,000 clones, over 85% occurring once. The source was peripheral blood, collected on day 0 of AZD1222 vaccination. Receptors were obtained from an adult in good health. The CDR3 runs from the conserved cysteine through the conserved F or W. The D gene is left open where the match is weak. Some rows have no size entry. The others give once, few or many, or a class for an expanded clone.

TRBJ1-1,.,11,.,TRBV6-5,CASSENTEAFF,TGTGCCAGCAGCGAGAACACTGAAGCTTTCTTT
TRBJ2-2,.,18,TRBD2,TRBV29-1,CSVVLTGLAGEGTGELFF,TGCAGCGTTGTACTCACTGGACTAGCGGGAGAAGGGACCGGGGAGCTGTTTTTT
TRBJ1-5,.,13,.,TRBV24-1,CATSVAGEQPQHF,TGTGCCACCAGTGTTGCAGGGGAGCAGCCCCAGCATTTT
TRBJ1-5,.,15,.,TRBV7-9,CASSRGEGSNQPQHF,TGTGCCAGCAGCCGCGGGGAGGGGAGCAATCAGCCCCAGCATTTT
TRBJ1-1,.,13,.,TRBV5-6,CAYGAGVNTEAFF,TGTGCCTACGGGGCAGGGGTGAACACTGAAGCTTTCTTT
TRBJ1-3,.,17,.,TRBV18,CASSPTPDGYSGNTIYF,TGTGCCAGCTCACCGACCCCGGACGGATACTCTGGAAACACCATATATTTT
TRBJ2-7,.,18,.,TRBV5-1,CASSRSSQGQSNSYEQYF,TGCGCCAGCAGCAGGAGCAGCCAAGGACAATCAAACTCCTACGAGCAGTACTTC
TRBJ1-1,.,14,TRBD1,TRBV27,CASSDTGDVTEAFF,TGTGCCAGCAGCGACACAGGGGACGTTACTGAAGCTTTCTTT
TRBJ1-2,once,15,.,TRBV4-1,CASSQEGAYLYGYTF,TGCGCCAGCAGCCAAGAAGGAGCATACTTATATGGCTACACCTTC
TRBJ2-7,.,13,.,TRBV11-2,CASSQRRDYEQYF,TGTGCCAGCAGCCAAAGACGGGACTACGAGCAGTACTTC
TRBJ2-2,.,19,.,TRBV15,CATSRDEGSWRANTGELFF,TGTGCCACCAGCAGAGATGAAGGGTCGTGGAGGGCGAACACCGGGGAGCTGTTTTTT
TRBJ1-5,.,16,TRBD1,TRBV19,CASREGQGASNQPQHF,TGTGCCAGTAGAGAGGGACAGGGGGCAAGCAATCAGCCCCAGCATTTT
TRBJ1-3,once,15,.,TRBV6-5,CASSSEGSSGNTIYF,TGTGCCAGCAGTTCCGAGGGTAGCTCTGGAAACACCATATATTTT
TRBJ1-1,.,17,.,TRBV3-1/TRBV3-2,CASSQAPGATMNTEAFF,TGTGCCAGCAGCCAAGCTCCAGGGGCGACAATGAACACTGAAGCTTTCTTT
TRBJ2-1,.,13,TRBD1,TRBV10-3,CAISGGQGGEQFF,TGTGCCATCAGTGGGGGACAGGGGGGTGAGCAGTTCTTC
TRBJ1-5,.,17,.,TRBV28,CASSLSAIRVRIQPQHF,TGTGCCAGCAGTTTATCGGCGATCAGGGTCCGGATCCAGCCCCAGCATTTT
TRBJ1-5,.,12,.,TRBV28,CASRALNQPQHF,TGTGCCAGCAGGGCGTTAAATCAGCCCCAGCATTTT
TRBJ2-1,.,15,.,TRBV11-3,CASSRTAASYNEQFF,TGTGCCAGCAGCAGGACAGCCGCCTCCTACAATGAGCAGTTCTTC
TRBJ1-1,.,14,.,TRBV3-1/TRBV3-2,CASSLLSGSTEAFF,TGTGCCAGCAGCCTTCTCTCCGGGAGCACTGAAGCTTTCTTT
TRBJ1-2,.,13,.,TRBV27,CASSLGVRYGYTF,TGTGCCAGCAGTCTAGGGGTCCGCTATGGCTACACCTTC